The clone carrying this T cell receptor (beta chain) turned up a few times. Antigen specificity is unknown. The data derive from a study of T cells in Graves' hyperthyroidism and ophthalmopathy. Study at large: At initial diagnosis, before any treatment had begun, peripheral blood was obtained.

Patients counted as stable if ophthalmopathy did not develop within 18 months. Diagnostic decisions used clinical symptoms, serum thyroxine and TRAb, thyroid ultrasound and orbital computed tomography. General study results and limits: Stable hyperthyroidism was separated from ophthalmopathy by a model based on 13 V-J features.

Template material for amplifying TCR beta CDR3 regions consisted of RNA transcripts. The study used the HTBI primer set for a first-round RT-PCR of the TCR CDR3. Using its own MiXCR run on the multiplex PCR reads, TCRdb lists one record per CDR3 protein. The sample yields some 180,000 distinct CDR3 sequences, about a sixth seen once. Looked up from germline, CDR1 is SGHRS and CDR2 is YFSETQ. Losses at the gene ends were 4 bases for V and 0 bases for J; bases not matched to a gene: 3. The CDR3 totals 14 residues. The receptor was isolated from a woman aged 50 to 60 with Graves' hyperthyroidism. Sequencing was performed on blood. The genes are TRBV5-1 and TRBJ1-2, with TRBD1 matching 7 bases. The CDR3 DNA sequence: TGCGCCAGCAGCCGGGACAGTACTAACTATGGCTACACCTTC. Residues: CASSRDSTNYGYTF.